A single T cell receptor beta chain is shown here with its context. V lost 0 bases and J lost 14; bases outside the gene matches: 12. The CDR3 is 15 amino acids. Germline CDR1 reads ENHRY; CDR2 reads SYGVKD. This specimen belongs to a study of blood T cell repertoires in COVID-19. This table comes from immunoSEQ multiplex PCR, and its TCRdb copy is limited to in-frame clones, with some not included. The sample holds almost 350,000 clones; roughly nine tenths are singletons and the top ten take around 3.9%. Sequencing used peripheral blood. The rearrangement joins TRBV10-3 to TRBJ2-1; TRBD2 matches 8 bases. This TCR came from a woman in her sixties or seventies with COVID-19, enrolled during active disease. The CDR3 is CAISESKIGGAGEFF. The CDR3 coding sequence is TGTGCCATCAGTGAGTCGAAAATCGGGGGGGCAGGAGAGTTCTTC.